These T cell receptor beta chains were read from a single sample in a study of T cells in Graves' hyperthyroidism and ophthalmopathy. TCRdb ran MiXCR on the multiplex PCR reads and lists one entry per CDR3 protein. The sample lists approximately 520,000 distinct CDR3 sequences, around 22% occurring once. The sequenced material came from blood. The source is a woman aged 25 to 39 with Graves' ophthalmopathy. Both conserved end residues are part of each CDR3. D genes are given only for firm matches. Clone sizes are given selectively: once, few, many, or a class where the clone is expanded.

clone_size j_call v_call d_call cdr3_aa cdr3_nt
many TRBJ2-7 TRBV20-1 TRBD1 CSARDVTGGSYEQYF TGCAGTGCTAGAGATGTGACAGGGGGTTCCTACGAGCAGTACTTC
few TRBJ1-2 TRBV18 NA CASSPETDSGYTF TGTGCCAGCTCACCGGAAACAGATTCTGGCTACACCTTC
NA TRBJ1-2 TRBV12-3/TRBV12-4 TRBD1 CASTPDRGYYGYTF TGTGCCAGCACCCCCGACAGGGGATACTATGGCTACACCTTC
many TRBJ1-1 TRBV5-1 NA CASSLDLSGGMNTEAFF TGCGCCAGCAGCTTGGATTTGTCGGGGGGGATGAACACTGAAGCTTTCTTT
many TRBJ1-1 TRBV28 TRBD1 CASGFSGGSAFF TGTGCCAGCGGTTTCTCAGGGGGGTCGGCTTTCTTT
many TRBJ1-2 TRBV11-2 TRBD1 CASSLLQGADGYTF TGTGCCAGCAGCTTATTACAGGGGGCGGATGGCTACACCTTC
many TRBJ1-2 TRBV2 TRBD1 CASSTTGGASGYTF TGTGCCAGCAGTACGACAGGGGGCGCGTCTGGCTACACCTTC
few TRBJ2-7 TRBV28 TRBD2 CATRPTSARYEQYF TGTGCCACCCGCCCCACTAGCGCGCGCTACGAGCAGTACTTC
few TRBJ2-7 TRBV7-8 TRBD1 CASSLASGGMYEQYF TGTGCCAGCAGCTTAGCTTCAGGGGGCATGTACGAGCAGTACTTC
NA TRBJ1-2 TRBV7-9 NA CASSVEQVRGYTF TGTGCCAGCAGCGTCGAACAGGTGCGGGGCTACACCTTC
NA TRBJ1-6 TRBV5-1 TRBD1 CAGSLGQGINNSPLHF TGCGCCGGCAGCTTGGGACAGGGGATCAATAATTCACCCCTCCACTTT
NA TRBJ1-1 TRBV12-3/TRBV12-4 NA CASSRTAGNTEAFF TGTGCCAGCAGTCGGACAGCCGGGAACACTGAAGCTTTCTTT
NA TRBJ2-7 TRBV29-1 NA CSVNSNSYEQYF TGCAGCGTCAACAGTAACTCCTACGAGCAGTACTTC
NA TRBJ1-1 TRBV27 TRBD1 CASNRQGPNTEAFF TGTGCCAGCAACCGACAGGGGCCGAACACTGAAGCTTTCTTT
NA TRBJ1-2 TRBV11-2 TRBD1 CASSSLGQGHYYGYTF TGTGCCAGCAGTTCCCTTGGACAGGGGCACTACTATGGCTACACCTTC
many TRBJ2-5 TRBV20-1 NA CSALDGKETQYF TGCAGTGCTCTCGACGGAAAAGAGACCCAGTACTTC
many TRBJ1-2 TRBV19 TRBD1 CASSIGQGDYGYTF TGTGCCAGTAGTATTGGACAGGGTGACTATGGCTACACCTTC
many TRBJ2-7 TRBV4-2 NA CASSPRQALNFYEQYF TGTGCCAGCAGCCCCCGACAGGCCCTAAACTTCTACGAGCAGTACTTC
many TRBJ1-5 TRBV6-1 NA CASQGTHSNQPQHF TGTGCCAGCCAGGGAACTCATAGCAATCAGCCCCAGCATTTT
many TRBJ2-2 TRBV29-1 TRBD1 CSVGDRVAGELFF TGCAGCGTTGGGGACAGGGTCGCCGGGGAGCTGTTTTTT
NA TRBJ1-1 TRBV19 NA CASSYNSMNTEAFF TGTGCCAGTAGTTATAACAGCATGAACACTGAAGCTTTCTTT
NA TRBJ1-1 TRBV12-5 NA CASGLVLSGENTEAFF TGTGCTAGTGGTTTGGTACTCTCAGGGGAGAACACTGAAGCTTTCTTT
many TRBJ1-1 TRBV29-1 NA CSVDPDRYTEAFF TGCAGCGTTGACCCTGACAGATACACTGAAGCTTTCTTT
many TRBJ2-7 TRBV20-1 NA CSAPGEGSSYEQYF TGCAGTGCTCCGGGAGAGGGAAGCTCCTACGAGCAGTACTTC
NA TRBJ1-5 TRBV11-1 NA CASSKQGSHGDQPQHF TGTGCCAGCAGCAAACAGGGATCCCACGGGGATCAGCCCCAGCATTTT
many TRBJ2-7 TRBV7-9 NA CASSTNEDSYEQYF TGTGCCAGCAGCACCAATGAGGACTCCTACGAGCAGTACTTC
NA TRBJ2-5 TRBV28 NA CASSLYLSGQETQYF TGTGCCAGCAGTTTATACCTAAGCGGTCAAGAGACCCAGTACTTC
many TRBJ2-6 TRBV11-1 NA CAIQRAAGANVLTF TGTGCCATTCAAAGGGCAGCCGGGGCCAACGTCCTGACTTTC
NA TRBJ1-6 TRBV6-1 TRBD1 CATTGTDNSPLHF TGTGCCACCACCGGGACAGATAATTCACCCCTCCACTTT
many TRBJ2-5 TRBV6-5 NA CASSYRGGEQETQYF TGTGCCAGCAGTTACAGGGGGGGAGAGCAAGAGACCCAGTACTTC
few TRBJ1-2 TRBV28 NA CASTPSLGAGGYGYTF TGTGCCAGCACCCCCTCCCTCGGGGCCGGGGGCTATGGCTACACCTTC
NA TRBJ1-2 TRBV6-2/TRBV6-3 NA CASTDRSEGEGYTF TGTGCCAGCACCGACAGGTCGGAGGGAGAGGGCTACACCTTC
few TRBJ2-7 TRBV12-3/TRBV12-4 NA CASSLQDEQYF TGTGCCAGCAGTTTACAAGACGAGCAGTACTTC
few TRBJ2-7 TRBV12-3/TRBV12-4 TRBD2 CASSLSGIWNEQYF TGTGCCAGCAGCCTTAGCGGGATATGGAACGAGCAGTACTTC
NA TRBJ1-5 TRBV28 NA CASIPWARGNQPQHF TGTGCCAGCATCCCCTGGGCCAGGGGCAATCAGCCCCAGCATTTT
NA TRBJ1-6 TRBV28 TRBD1 CASRNPGGSRSPLHF TGTGCCAGCAGGAACCCAGGGGGCAGTAGGTCACCCCTCCACTTT
once TRBJ1-2 TRBV29-1 NA CSVGQTGVSAGIYGYTF TGCAGCGTTGGACAGACAGGTGTGTCCGCGGGGATCTATGGCTACACCTTC
few TRBJ2-2 TRBV9 NA CASSVGGSATGELFF TGTGCCAGCAGCGTTGGGGGGTCGGCCACCGGGGAGCTGTTTTTT
few TRBJ2-5 TRBV6-5 NA CASSYGHSQETQYF TGTGCCAGCAGTTACGGACACTCCCAAGAGACCCAGTACTTC